These 6 T cell receptor beta chains originate from one sample sequenced in a study of Ad26.COV2.S vaccination and SARS-CoV-2 variants. The treatment was: around 19 received Ad26.COV2.S at low or high dose, single or two shots; about 5 received placebo; per-sample allocation not given. Sampling happened 63 days after the first vaccine or placebo injection. The data were produced by immunoSEQ multiplex PCR, yet TCRdb's version contains in-frame clones alone and is incomplete. This sample has more than 250,000 clones, with 87% found just once. Sequences were derived from peripheral blood, sampled in a trial of Ad26.COV2.S vaccine versus placebo. The source is a person aged 18-65 years who received the Ad26.COV2.S COVID-19 vaccine or a placebo.

The chain employs TRBV6-4 and TRBJ2-1; TRBD2 aligns across 9 bases. Germline CDR1 and CDR2: MRHNA and SNTAGT. With V trimmed by 3 bases and J by 0 bases, 3 bases remained unmatched. CDR3 length: 16 residues. DNA for the CDR3: TGTGCCAGCAGTGATCTAGCGGGGTACTCCTACAATGAGCAGTTCTTC. It is translated as CASSDLAGYSYNEQFF.

The rearrangement links TRBV3-1 (or the pseudogene TRBV3-2) to TRBJ2-2, with D possibly TRBD1 on 6 matching bases. CDR3 size: 18 residues. Germline V gene lookup returns CDR1 LGHDT and CDR2 YNNKEL (reference sequence). Trimming removed 0 bases at V and 8 bases at J, with 22 bases between. The CDR3 reads CASSQDILPGTRSGELFF. CDR3 bases: TGTGCCAGCAGCCAAGATATTTTGCCGGGGACACGCTCGGGGGAGCTGTTTTTT.

The chain's CDR3 is CASPRERGGNTGELFF. Written as DNA, the CDR3 is TGTGCCAGCCCCCGGGAACGGGGGGGGAACACCGGGGAGCTGTTTTTT. This chain connects TRBV7-2 to TRBJ2-2, with 8 bases identical to TRBD2. The CDR3 is 16 amino acids. V gave up 8 bases and J gave up 1 base; unmatched junction bases: 9. Germline V gives CDR1 SGHTA, CDR2 FQGNSA.

This clone was seen only once. The chain uses TRBV7-9 and TRBJ2-2; TRBD1 is a possible D gene (6 bases). CDR1 SEHNR and CDR2 FQNEAQ come from the germline V gene (reference sequence). V lost 5 bases, J lost 0 bases, and 10 bases lay in between. This CDR3 region has 15 residues. CDR3 residues: CASSPDRTNTGELFF. CDR3 coding DNA: TGTGCCAGCAGCCCGGACAGAACGAACACCGGGGAGCTGTTTTTT. Full variable domain (rest looked up from reference TRBV7-9 and TRBJ2-2): DTGVSQNPRHKITKRGQNVTFRCDPISEHNRLYWYRQTLGQGPEFLTYFQNEAQLEKSRLLSDRFSAERPKGSFSTLEIQRTEQGDSAMYLCASSPDRTNTGELFFGEGSRLTVL.

The rearrangement uses TRBV24-1 and TRBJ1-4, with 9 nucleotides matching TRBD1. The ends lost 3 bases at V and 3 bases at J; junction bases unmatched: 10. This CDR3 is built from 18 residues. CDR1 KGHDR and CDR2 SFDVKD come from the germline V gene. The CDR3 DNA follows: TGTGCCACCAGTGATCCATTTACAGGGGGCAACTCTAATGAAAAACTGTTTTTT. Its translation is CATSDPFTGGNSNEKLFF.

The chain uses TRBV9 and TRBJ2-1; no firm D call. The CDR3 has 13 amino acids. The V end was cut by 4 bases, the J end by 2 bases, with 7 bases between. CDR1 is SGDLS and CDR2 is YYNGEE in the germline V gene. CDR3 sequence reads: CASSPQTYNEQFF. In nucleotides, the CDR3 is TGTGCCAGCAGCCCCCAGACCTACAATGAGCAGTTCTTC.